The 22 T cell receptor beta chains reported below all come from one sample, sequenced in a study of blood T cell repertoires in COVID-19 (dated by TCRdb to the early 2020s). Receptor libraries were prepared by the immunoSEQ multiplex PCR assay. The table was pulled from immuneACCESS by TCRdb, which kept in-frame rearrangements only. Such tables lose some clones; where checked, under half of the loss comes from unresolved V genes, and the rest has no known cause. This sample holds 200,000 to 300,000 clones; around nine tenths were observed only once. The top ten clones comprise over 7.5% of the sample. What was sequenced was peripheral blood. The receptors were gathered from a man aged 35 to 55 who had recovered from COVID-19.

The J gene is TRBJ1-5, the V gene TRBV27; 8 positions agree with TRBD1. This CDR3 region has 16 residues. V gave up 2 bases and J gave up 3 bases; unmatched junction bases: 6. Germline CDR1 MNHEY, CDR2 SMNVEV (reference sequence). CDR3 sequence (DNA): TGTGCCAGCAGTTTAAGGCAGGGGGCCTTCAATCAGCCCCAGCATTTT. The encoded protein is CASSLRQGAFNQPQHF.

This chain joins TRBV30 and TRBJ1-5, with 8 bases fitting TRBD1. V gave up 2 bases and J gave up 7 bases; unmatched junction bases: 13. CDR1 is GTSNPN, CDR2 SVGIG, per germline (reference sequence). This CDR3 is built from 16 residues. DNA for the CDR3: TGTGCCTGGAGTAGTGGGGCAGGGGGCTTTAGGCAGCCCCAGCATTTT. This codes for CAWSSGAGGFRQPQHF.

The CDR3 region has the DNA TGTGCCAGCAGTTATGAGGGGGCCGGGGTTACTGAAGCTTTCTTT. The encoded protein is CASSYEGAGVTEAFF. The chain links TRBV6-6 to TRBJ1-1, with 7 bases aligning to TRBD1. From germline, CDR1 is MNHNY and CDR2 SVGAGI (reference sequence). The junction had 9 bases not matched to a gene; V was cut back by 3 bases and J by 5 bases. This CDR3 region has 15 residues.

V gene TRBV28 combines with J gene TRBJ1-5; D is perhaps TRBD1 (6 bases). Trimming stripped 6 bases from V and 11 bases from J, with 26 bases between. Germline V gene lookup returns CDR1 MDHEN and CDR2 SYDVKM. The CDR3 sequence is 16 residues long. The CDR3, as DNA: TGTGCCAGCAGACCTACAGGGACGGAGCATGAGCAGTCCCAGCATTTT. Translated, it gives CASRPTGTEHEQSQHF. The full variable domain, rest sourced from reference TRBV28 and TRBJ1-5, is DVKVTQSSRYLVKRTGEKVFLECVQDMDHENMFWYRQDPGLGLRLIYFSYDVKMKEKGDIPEGYSVSREKKERFSLILESASTNQTSMYLCASRPTGTEHEQSQHFGDGTRLSIL.

The chain has TRBV11-2 and TRBJ2-7, with a tentative D call TRBD1 (7 bases). This CDR3 contains 15 residues. Germline V lookup: CDR1 SGHAT, CDR2 FQNNGV. Between the trimmed V and J ends, which lost 5 bases and 2 bases, there was a span of 16 bases. CDR3 coding DNA: TGTGCCAGCAGCCCAACAGGGGCGGGGACCTACGAGCAGTACTTC. It is translated as CASSPTGAGTYEQYF.

The chain employs TRBV7-9 and TRBJ2-7; TRBD1 aligns across 7 bases. This CDR3 spans 14 amino acids. Germline V gene sequence: CDR1 SEHNR, CDR2 FQNEAQ (reference sequence). V shed 3 bases, J shed 3 bases, and the junction held 5 bases outside the gene matches. The CDR3 loop is CASSLFTGDYEQYF. The CDR3 DNA sequence: TGTGCCAGCAGCTTGTTCACAGGGGACTACGAGCAGTACTTC.

The gene calls are TRBV5-1 and TRBJ2-5; unclear D gene. The germline V gene has CDR1 SGHRS and CDR2 YFSETQ. The CDR3 has 14 residues. Trimming cost V 2 bases and J 1 base, with 9 bases left between them. In nucleotides, the CDR3 is TGCGCCAGCAGCTTTCGGGTCTCCCAAGAGACCCAGTACTTC. This sequence encodes CASSFRVSQETQYF.

The chain carries TRBV19 and TRBJ2-3; tentatively, D is TRBD1 (5 bases). Germline V lookup: CDR1 LNHDA, CDR2 SQIVND (reference sequence). V dropped 7 bases and J dropped 14 bases, with 16 bases sitting between them. The length of the CDR3 is 11 residues. Here the CDR3 DNA reads TGTGCCAGTACCCCAGGGCAAGCTTCGTATTTT. Protein product: CASTPGQASYF.

The chain uses TRBV29-1 and TRBJ2-1; 13 nucleotides agree with TRBD2. The CDR3 runs 17 residues. The germline V gene has CDR1 SQVTM and CDR2 ANQGSEA. V dropped 6 bases and J dropped 3; count of bases not matched to a gene: 11. CDR3 bases: TGCAGCGTCGGGGCAGAAGGACTAGCGGGGGACTACAATGAGCAGTTCTTC. Translated: CSVGAEGLAGDYNEQFF.

This chain connects TRBV4-3 to TRBJ2-3; perhaps TRBD1 as D (6 bases). CDR1 is LGHNA and CDR2 is YSLEER in the germline V gene. V was trimmed by 1 base and J by 0 bases, leaving 11 bases between them. CDR3 size: 16 residues. In DNA, the CDR3 is TGCGCCAGCAGCCAAGGGAACGGACAGAGCACAGATACGCAGTATTTT. Its translation: CASSQGNGQSTDTQYF.

The genes are TRBV7-6 and TRBJ2-7; 7 bases match TRBD1. Germline V gene sequence: CDR1 SGHVS, CDR2 FNYEAQ. J lost 0 bases, V lost 8 bases, and 10 bases had no gene match. The length of the CDR3 is 15 residues. The CDR3 DNA follows: TGTGCCAGCCATCTCGGAACAGGGGACTCCTACGAGCAGTACTTC. The encoded protein is CASHLGTGDSYEQYF.

Written as DNA, the CDR3 is TGTGCCAGTACCGAGGGCAGGGGGAGCAATCAGCCCCAGCATTTT. Translated: CASTEGRGSNQPQHF. The chain joins TRBV19 to TRBJ1-5; TRBD1 matches at 7 bases. The junction had 7 bases not matched to a gene; V was cut back by 7 bases and J by 1 base. From germline, CDR1 is LNHDA and CDR2 SQIVND (reference sequence). This CDR3 is built from 15 residues.

The CDR3 DNA reads TGTGCCAGCAGCTTAATGGCAGCTAACTATGGCTACACCTTC. Amino acid sequence: CASSLMAANYGYTF. The J gene is TRBJ1-2, the V gene TRBV7-2; D uncertain. Germline CDR1 SGHTA, CDR2 FQGNSA. This CDR3 spans 14 amino acids. The V end was cut by 2 bases, the J end by 0 bases, with 7 bases between.

This chain uses TRBV19 with TRBJ2-5; D possibly corresponds to TRBD1 (6 bases). The CDR3 is made up of 17 amino acids. The germline V and J ends were trimmed by 2 bases and 2 bases, with 18 bases remaining between them. Germline assignment: CDR1 LNHDA and CDR2 SQIVND (reference sequence). The CDR3 DNA reads as TGTGCCAGTAGTATATACAGGGCCCGCTGGGGGCAAGAGACCCAGTACTTC. Amino acids: CASSIYRARWGQETQYF. Together with reference TRBV19 and TRBJ2-5, the CDR3 gives the full variable domain: DGGITQSPKYLFRKEGQNVTLSCEQNLNHDAMYWYRQDPGQGLRLIYYSQIVNDFQKGDIAEGYSVSREKKESFPLTVTSAQKNPTAFYLCASSIYRARWGQETQYFGPGTRLLVL.

V is TRBV19 and J is TRBJ2-1; TRBD2 agrees at 9 bases. The germline V gene has CDR1 LNHDA and CDR2 SQIVND (reference sequence). After removal of 3 bases from V and 7 bases from J, the junction contained 13 bases not matched to a gene. The CDR3 consists of 17 residues. The CDR3 region has the DNA TGTGCCAGTAGTATGCCCCGGGGACTAGCCTCGAAGAATGAGCAGTTCTTC. It specifies CASSMPRGLASKNEQFF.

CDR3 DNA: TGCGCCAGCAGCTTAGGGACAGGGGCCTATTTTAACTATGGCTACACCTTC. This gives the protein CASSLGTGAYFNYGYTF. J is TRBJ1-2 and V is TRBV5-1, with 10 bases fitting TRBD1. The trim removed 2 bases at V and 1 base at J, leaving 8 bases unmatched. Germline loops: CDR1 SGHRS, CDR2 YFSETQ. CDR3 length: 17 amino acids.

The gene calls are TRBV3-1 (or the pseudogene TRBV3-2) and TRBJ1-5; D unclear. This CDR3 spans 14 amino acids. The germline V gene encodes CDR1 LGHDT and CDR2 YNNKEL (reference sequence). V was clipped by 4 bases and J by 6 bases, with 13 bases between them. The CDR3 here is CASSPIPGPQPQHF. The CDR3 region has the DNA TGTGCCAGCAGCCCAATTCCAGGCCCTCAGCCCCAGCATTTT.

Notes on this clone: Other DNA sequences in this specimen translate into the identical CDR3. The chain couples TRBV12-3 or TRBV12-4 to TRBJ1-2; D remains unclear. The CDR3 is 13 residues long. V dropped 1 base and J dropped 2 bases, with 5 bases sitting between them. As DNA, the CDR3 is TGTGCCAGCAGTTTAGGAGGGAACTATGGCTACACCTTC. As protein: CASSLGGNYGYTF.

The chain is built from TRBV5-1 and TRBJ2-7; possibly TRBD1 for D (6 bases). This CDR3 contains 16 residues. Germline CDR1 SGHRS, CDR2 YFSETQ. Trimming left V 4 bases short and J 4 bases short, with 21 bases between. The CDR3 coding sequence is TGCGCCAGCAGCCAAAGGGACACCCTACTTTTATACGAGCAGTACTTC. Translated: CASSQRDTLLLYEQYF. Drawing the rest from reference TRBV5-1 and TRBJ2-7, the complete variable domain is KAGVTQTPRYLIKTRGQQVTLSCSPISGHRSVSWYQQTPGQGLQFLFEYFSETQRNKGNFPGRFSGRQFSNSRSEMNVSTLELGDSALYLCASSQRDTLLLYEQYFGPGTRLTVT.

In nucleotides, the CDR3 is TGTGCTAGTGGTTTTACAGGGGGTGGTGGTGAAAAACTGTTTTTT. Its translation: CASGFTGGGGEKLFF. The chain recombines TRBV12-5 with TRBJ1-4; TRBD1 matches at 8 bases. Trimming at V came to 3 bases and at J to 7 bases, leaving 7 bases not matched to a gene. This CDR3 is 15 amino acids long. The germline V gene has CDR1 LGHNT and CDR2 FRNRAP.

The chain employs TRBV7-9 and TRBJ2-3, with D possibly TRBD2 on 5 matching bases. Germline CDR1 and CDR2: SEHNR and FQNEAQ (reference sequence). The CDR3 runs to 16 residues. V gave up 5 bases and J gave up 2 bases, with 17 bases separating them. DNA of the CDR3: TGTGCCAGCAGCCCCCCAGGTGGGGAGTTCACAGATACGCAGTATTTT. This encodes CASSPPGGEFTDTQYF.

J is TRBJ1-6 and V is TRBV11-2; D may be TRBD1 (6 bases). Germline CDR1 and CDR2: SGHAT and FQNNGV. V dropped 5 bases and J dropped 10 bases, with 18 bases sitting between them. The CDR3 length is 15 residues. Here the CDR3 reads CASSKSGDNGSPLHF. The CDR3 DNA sequence: TGTGCCAGCAGCAAAAGCGGGGACAATGGCTCACCCCTCCACTTT.